This T cell receptor (beta chain) was found in a study of identical twins (TCRdb year 2016). At the level of the whole study: The study deep-sequenced TCR alpha and beta repertoires from monozygotic twins, unrelated adults of various ages and cord blood to test whether fetal clonotypes persist. Replicate twin experiments were performed at different times using different library preparation protocols to rule out contamination. Overall study outcomes, separate from this receptor: Fewer insertions were carried by abundant cord blood beta clonotypes; a weaker similar trend was observed in young adult naive repertoires, while no such trend was observed in memory repertoires. Compared with coincidental sharing between unrelated individuals, out-of-frame TCR alpha sequences shared between twins showed an excess of sequences with low generation probability. Invariant T cells such as MAIT and iNKT could partly confound zero-insertion analyses, though diverse VJ usage argued against this for most clonotypes. Because the same donors could not be followed over many years, the conclusions relied on cross-sectional statistical analysis. In monozygotic twins, recombination models systematically underestimated out-of-frame TCR alpha sharing, but the models matched the sharing seen between unrelated individuals. Excess twin sharing in beta out-of-frame sequences was weaker because fewer shared sequences lowered the signal-to-noise ratio.

Including the terminal cysteine and phenylalanine, the CDR3 comprises 17 residues. Only the CDR3 DNA stays, 51 bases, in frame from base 1. For CDR1 and CDR2, the germline V gene (reference sequence) lists MNHEY and SMNVEV. The library came from 5' RACE. The instrument given in TCRdb is Illumina HiSeq 2000. A universal primer binding site was introduced by template switching, and a unique molecular identifier was present in the final cDNA, enabling accurate counting of TCR cDNA molecules. Specific primers in the conserved constant-segment region were used to synthesize first-strand cDNA for the TCR alpha and beta chains. Each cDNA library was double barcoded, with a SMART-Mk sample barcode plus Illumina barcodes, to control for contamination. TruSeq adapter sequences along with Illumina sample barcodes were introduced in two successive PCR steps. TCR alpha and beta cDNA libraries were sequenced on the Illumina HiSeq platform with custom primers. The study's own analysis went as follows. Raw reads were processed with MiGEC to extract unique molecular identifiers, and MiXCR was used to determine CDR3 positions. Recombination models were inferred per individual with the repgenHMM and IGoR tools using an EM algorithm. Shared clonotype analysis was performed with the tcR package in R, normalizing sharing by the product of cloneset sizes. To study raw recombination without the effects of thymic and clonal selection, out-of-frame nonproductive sequences were analyzed. Through fastp at Q25 and MiXCR, TCRdb rebuilt clones from the public reads, retaining in-frame beta chains. All rows with the same CDR3 protein become a single entry with the most common DNA and genes. The V and J calls follow TCRdb's processing rather than the paper's. This sample comprises some 1,700,000 distinct CDR3 sequences, about 32% of them detected only once. About 0.27% of the sample is taken by the ten largest.

Concerning this clonotype itself: Its antigen remains unidentified. It has no much larger one-base neighbor in the sample; base qualities were not kept.

Every donor in the study was a healthy Caucasian. The sequencing input was cord blood. Recombination connected TRBV27 to TRBJ2-1, with TRBD2 identical over 7 junction bases. This sequence originates from a newborn girl in good health. The sequenced DNA: TGTGCTAGCGGTTTATCGGGGGGTAGGAGGGTATACAATGAGCAGTTCTTC. Translation gives CASGLSGGRRVYNEQFF.